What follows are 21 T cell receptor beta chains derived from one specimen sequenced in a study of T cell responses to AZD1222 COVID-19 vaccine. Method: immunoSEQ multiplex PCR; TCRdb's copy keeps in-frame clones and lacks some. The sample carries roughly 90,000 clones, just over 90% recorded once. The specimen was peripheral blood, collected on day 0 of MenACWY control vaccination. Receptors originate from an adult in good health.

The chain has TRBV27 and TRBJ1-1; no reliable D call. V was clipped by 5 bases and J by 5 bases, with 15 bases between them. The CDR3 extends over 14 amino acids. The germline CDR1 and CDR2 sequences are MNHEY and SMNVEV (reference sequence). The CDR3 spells CASSPTGGGTEAFF. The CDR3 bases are TGTGCCAGCAGTCCGACCGGCGGAGGAACTGAAGCTTTCTTT.

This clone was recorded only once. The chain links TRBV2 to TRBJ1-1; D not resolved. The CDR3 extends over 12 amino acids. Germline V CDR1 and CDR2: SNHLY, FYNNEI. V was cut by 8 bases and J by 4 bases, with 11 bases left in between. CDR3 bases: TGTGCCAGCGGGAGAGATCTCACTGAAGCTTTCTTT. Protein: CASGRDLTEAFF.

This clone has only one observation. The CDR3 DNA sequence: TGTGCCAGCAGCCCCTCCGGGGCACCCCTCCACTTT. Amino acids: CASSPSGAPLHF. V and J are TRBV3-1 (or the pseudogene TRBV3-2) and TRBJ1-6; D is undetermined. Germline V gives CDR1 LGHDT, CDR2 YNNKEL (reference sequence). The CDR3 has 12 amino acids. V was clipped by 4 bases and J by 11 bases, with 9 bases between them.

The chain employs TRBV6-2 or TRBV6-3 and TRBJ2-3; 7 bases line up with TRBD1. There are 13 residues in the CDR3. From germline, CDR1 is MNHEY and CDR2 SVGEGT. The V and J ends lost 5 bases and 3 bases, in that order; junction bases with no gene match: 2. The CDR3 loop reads CASSRQGTDTQYF. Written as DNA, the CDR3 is TGTGCCAGCAGTCGACAGGGAACAGATACGCAGTATTTT.

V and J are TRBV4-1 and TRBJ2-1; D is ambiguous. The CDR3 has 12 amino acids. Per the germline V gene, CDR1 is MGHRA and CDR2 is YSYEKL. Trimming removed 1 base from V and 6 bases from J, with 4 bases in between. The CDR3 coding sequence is TGCGCCAGCAGCCAAGCAGGCAATGAGCAGTTCTTC. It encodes CASSQAGNEQFF.

The CDR3 nucleotides are TGTGCCAGCAGTTACCAGAGACAGGGACACTATGGCTACACCTTC. Translation gives CASSYQRQGHYGYTF. This chain joins TRBV6-5 and TRBJ1-2, with 7 bases fitting TRBD1. V was clipped by 2 bases and J by 3 bases; unmatched bases: 6. This CDR3 is 15 amino acids long. In germline, CDR1 is MNHEY, CDR2 SVGAGI.

CDR3 coding DNA: TGTGCCAGCAGCCTTTACTTGACTGCCGGGTATGGCTACACCTTC. It translates to CASSLYLTAGYGYTF. The chain joins TRBV5-4 to TRBJ1-2; no reliable D call. CDR1 and CDR2 (germline): SGHNT, YYREEE (reference sequence). The length of the CDR3 is 15 residues. V dropped 4 bases and J dropped 5 bases, with 18 bases sitting between them.

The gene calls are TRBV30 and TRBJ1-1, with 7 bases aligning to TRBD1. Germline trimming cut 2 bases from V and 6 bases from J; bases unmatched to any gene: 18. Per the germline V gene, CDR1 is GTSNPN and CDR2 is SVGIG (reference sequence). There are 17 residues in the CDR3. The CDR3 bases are TGTGCCTGGAGTTTTAGGCTGATGAGGGGGCGCGTCGCTGAAGCTTTCTTT. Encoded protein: CAWSFRLMRGRVAEAFF.

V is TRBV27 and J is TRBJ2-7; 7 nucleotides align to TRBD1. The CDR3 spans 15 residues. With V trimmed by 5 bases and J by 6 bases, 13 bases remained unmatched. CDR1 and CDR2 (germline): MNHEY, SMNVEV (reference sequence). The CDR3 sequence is CASSLAPTGILEQYF. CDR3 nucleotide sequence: TGTGCCAGCAGTCTAGCACCGACAGGGATACTCGAGCAGTACTTC.

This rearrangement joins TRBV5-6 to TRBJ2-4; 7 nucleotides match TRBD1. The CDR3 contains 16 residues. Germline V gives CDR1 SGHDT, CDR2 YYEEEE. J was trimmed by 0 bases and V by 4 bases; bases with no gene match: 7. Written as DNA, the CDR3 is TGTGCCAGCAGCCTAAGGACAGGCCGAGCCAAAAACATTCAGTACTTC. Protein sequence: CASSLRTGRAKNIQYF. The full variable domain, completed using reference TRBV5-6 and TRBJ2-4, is DAGVTQSPTHLIKTRGQQVTLRCSPKSGHDTVSWYQQALGQGPQFIFQYYEEEERQRGNFPDRFSGHQFPNYSSELNVNALLLGDSALYLCASSLRTGRAKNIQYFGAGTRLSVL.

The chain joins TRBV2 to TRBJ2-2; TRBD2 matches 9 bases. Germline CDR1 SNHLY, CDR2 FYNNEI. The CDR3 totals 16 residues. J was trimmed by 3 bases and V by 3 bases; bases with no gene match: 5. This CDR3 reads CASSEQGLAHTGELFF. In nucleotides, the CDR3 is TGTGCCAGCAGTGAGCAGGGACTAGCCCACACCGGGGAGCTGTTTTTT. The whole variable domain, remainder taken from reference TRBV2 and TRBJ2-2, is EPEVTQTPSHQVTQMGQEVILRCVPISNHLYFYWYRQILGQKVEFLVSFYNNEISEKSEIFDDQFSVERPDGSNFTLKIRSTKLEDSAMYFCASSEQGLAHTGELFFGEGSRLTVL.

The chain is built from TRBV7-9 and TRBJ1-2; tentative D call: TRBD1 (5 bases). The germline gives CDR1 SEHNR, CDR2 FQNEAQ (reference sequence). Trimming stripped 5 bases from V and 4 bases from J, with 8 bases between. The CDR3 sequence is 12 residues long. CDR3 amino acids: CASSLDSYGYTF. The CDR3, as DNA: TGTGCCAGCAGCCTCGACAGCTATGGCTACACCTTC.

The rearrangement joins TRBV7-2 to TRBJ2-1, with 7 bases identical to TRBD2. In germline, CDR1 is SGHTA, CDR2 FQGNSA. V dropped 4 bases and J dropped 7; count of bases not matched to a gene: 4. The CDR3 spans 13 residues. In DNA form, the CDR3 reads TGTGCCAGCAGCTCGCAGCGGGGAAATGAGCAGTTCTTC. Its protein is CASSSQRGNEQFF.

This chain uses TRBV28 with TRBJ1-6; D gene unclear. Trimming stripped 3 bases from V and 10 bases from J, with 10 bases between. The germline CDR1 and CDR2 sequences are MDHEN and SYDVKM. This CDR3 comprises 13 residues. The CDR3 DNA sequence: TGTGCCAGCAGTTTTAGACTAAGCTCACCCCTCCACTTT. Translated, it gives CASSFRLSSPLHF.

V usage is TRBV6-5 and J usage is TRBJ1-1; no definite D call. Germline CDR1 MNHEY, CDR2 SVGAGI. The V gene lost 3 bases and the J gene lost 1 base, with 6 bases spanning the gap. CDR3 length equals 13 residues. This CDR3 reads CASSYKSNTEAFF. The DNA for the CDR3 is TGTGCCAGCAGTTATAAGTCGAACACTGAAGCTTTCTTT.

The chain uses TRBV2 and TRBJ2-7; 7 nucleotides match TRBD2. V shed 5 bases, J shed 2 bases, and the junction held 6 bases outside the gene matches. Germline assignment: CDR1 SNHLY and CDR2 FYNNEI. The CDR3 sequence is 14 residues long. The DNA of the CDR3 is TGTGCCAGCAGTCCGGACGGGGGGACCTACGAGCAGTACTTC. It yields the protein CASSPDGGTYEQYF.

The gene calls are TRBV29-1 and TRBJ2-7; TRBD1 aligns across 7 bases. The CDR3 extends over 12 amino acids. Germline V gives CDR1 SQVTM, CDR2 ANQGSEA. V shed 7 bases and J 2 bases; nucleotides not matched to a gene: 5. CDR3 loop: CSATGEPYEQYF. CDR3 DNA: TGCAGCGCTACAGGGGAACCCTACGAGCAGTACTTC.

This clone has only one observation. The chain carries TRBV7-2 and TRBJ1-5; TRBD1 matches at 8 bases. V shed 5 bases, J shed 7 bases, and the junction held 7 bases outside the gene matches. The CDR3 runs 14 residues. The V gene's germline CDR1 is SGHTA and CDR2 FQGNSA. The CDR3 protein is CASSIGQGGQPQHF. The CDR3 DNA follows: TGTGCCAGCAGCATAGGACAGGGCGGGCAGCCCCAGCATTTT. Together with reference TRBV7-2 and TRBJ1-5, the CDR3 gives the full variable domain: GAGVSQSPSNKVTEKGKDVELRCDPISGHTALYWYRQSLGQGLEFLIYFQGNSAPDKSGLPSDRFSAERTGGSVSTLTIQRTQQEDSAVYLCASSIGQGGQPQHFGDGTRLSIL.

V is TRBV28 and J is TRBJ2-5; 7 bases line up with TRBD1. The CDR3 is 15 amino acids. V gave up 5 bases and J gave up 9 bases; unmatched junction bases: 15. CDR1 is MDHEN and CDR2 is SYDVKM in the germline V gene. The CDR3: CASSHGQAAELAQYF. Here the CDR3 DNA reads TGTGCCAGCAGTCATGGACAGGCCGCCGAATTGGCCCAGTACTTC. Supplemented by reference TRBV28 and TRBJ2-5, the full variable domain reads DVKVTQSSRYLVKRTGEKVFLECVQDMDHENMFWYRQDPGLGLRLIYFSYDVKMKEKGDIPEGYSVSREKKERFSLILESASTNQTSMYLCASSHGQAAELAQYFGPGTRLLVL.

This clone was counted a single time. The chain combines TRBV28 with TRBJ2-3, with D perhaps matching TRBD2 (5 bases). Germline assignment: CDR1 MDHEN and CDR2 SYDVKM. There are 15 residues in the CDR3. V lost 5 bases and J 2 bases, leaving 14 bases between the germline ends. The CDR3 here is CASSGSPRDTDTQYF. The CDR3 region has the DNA TGTGCCAGCAGTGGGTCTCCTCGGGACACAGATACGCAGTATTTT.

CDR3 amino acids: CSVQTGGNQPQHF. The CDR3 DNA sequence: TGCAGCGTTCAGACAGGGGGCAATCAGCCCCAGCATTTT. This rearrangement joins TRBV29-1 to TRBJ1-5; 8 positions match TRBD1. V lost 5 bases and J lost 2; bases outside the gene matches: 2. This CDR3 has 13 residues. Germline CDR1 SQVTM, CDR2 ANQGSEA.